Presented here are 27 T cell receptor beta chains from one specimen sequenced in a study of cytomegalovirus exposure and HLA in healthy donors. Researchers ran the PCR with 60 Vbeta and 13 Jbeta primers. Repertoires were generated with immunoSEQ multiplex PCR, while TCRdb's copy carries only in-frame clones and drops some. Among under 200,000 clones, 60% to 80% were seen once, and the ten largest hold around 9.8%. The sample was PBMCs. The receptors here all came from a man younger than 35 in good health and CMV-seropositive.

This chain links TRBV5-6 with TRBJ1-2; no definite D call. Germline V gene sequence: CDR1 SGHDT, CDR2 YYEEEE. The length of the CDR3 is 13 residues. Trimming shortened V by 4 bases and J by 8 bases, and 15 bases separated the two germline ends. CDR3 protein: CASSPHLYRGYTF. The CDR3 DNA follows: TGTGCCAGCAGCCCCCATTTGTATAGAGGCTACACCTTC.

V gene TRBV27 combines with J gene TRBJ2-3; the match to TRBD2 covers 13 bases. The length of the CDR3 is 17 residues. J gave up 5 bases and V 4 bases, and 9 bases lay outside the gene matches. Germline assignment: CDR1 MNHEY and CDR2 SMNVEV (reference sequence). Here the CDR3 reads CASSSKITSGRVDTQYF. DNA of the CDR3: TGTGCCAGCAGTTCTAAAATAACTAGCGGGAGGGTAGATACGCAGTATTTT.

Here the CDR3 DNA reads TGTGCCAGCCGGTTAAGCTCCTACAATGAGCAGTTCTTC. Its protein product is CASRLSSYNEQFF. V usage is TRBV25-1 and J usage is TRBJ2-1; D unresolved. V shed 8 bases and J shed 0 bases, with 8 bases lying between them. Germline CDR1 MGHDK, CDR2 SYGVNS. The CDR3 extends over 13 amino acids.

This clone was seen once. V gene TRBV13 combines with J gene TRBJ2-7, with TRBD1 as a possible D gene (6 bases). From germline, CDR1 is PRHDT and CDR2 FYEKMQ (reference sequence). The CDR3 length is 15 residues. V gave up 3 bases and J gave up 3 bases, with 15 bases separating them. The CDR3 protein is CASSLTGPKGYEQYF. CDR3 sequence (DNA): TGTGCCAGCAGCTTGACAGGCCCAAAGGGCTACGAGCAGTACTTC.

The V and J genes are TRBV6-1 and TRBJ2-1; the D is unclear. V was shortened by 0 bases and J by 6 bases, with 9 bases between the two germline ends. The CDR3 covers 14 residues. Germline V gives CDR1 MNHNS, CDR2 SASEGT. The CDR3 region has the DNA TGTGCCAGCAGTGAAGCAGCAGGATGCAATGAGCAGTTCTTC. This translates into CASSEAAGCNEQFF.

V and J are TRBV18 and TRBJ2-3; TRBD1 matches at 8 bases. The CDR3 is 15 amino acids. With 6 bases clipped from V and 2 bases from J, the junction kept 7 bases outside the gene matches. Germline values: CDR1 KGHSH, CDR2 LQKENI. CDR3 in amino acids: CASSLLQGDTDTQYF. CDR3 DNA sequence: TGTGCCAGCTCTCTCTTACAGGGGGACACAGATACGCAGTATTTT.

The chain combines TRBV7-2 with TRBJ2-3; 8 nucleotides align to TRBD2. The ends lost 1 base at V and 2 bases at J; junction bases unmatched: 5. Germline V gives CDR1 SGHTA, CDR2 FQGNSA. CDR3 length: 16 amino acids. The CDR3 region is CASSLVGGGFTDTQYF. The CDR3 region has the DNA TGTGCCAGCAGCTTAGTCGGGGGGGGATTCACAGATACGCAGTATTTT.

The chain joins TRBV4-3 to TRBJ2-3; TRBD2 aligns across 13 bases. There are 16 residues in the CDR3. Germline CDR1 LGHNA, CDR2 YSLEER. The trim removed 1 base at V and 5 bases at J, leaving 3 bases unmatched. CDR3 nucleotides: TGCGCCAGCAGCCAAGGCACTAGCGGGGGGGGAGATACGCAGTATTTT. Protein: CASSQGTSGGGDTQYF.

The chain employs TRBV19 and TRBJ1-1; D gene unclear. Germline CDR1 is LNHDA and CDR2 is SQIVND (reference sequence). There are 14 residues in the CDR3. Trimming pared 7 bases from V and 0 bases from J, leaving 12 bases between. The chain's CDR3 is CASTSGNMNTEAFF. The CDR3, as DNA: TGTGCCAGTACCTCGGGAAATATGAACACTGAAGCTTTCTTT.

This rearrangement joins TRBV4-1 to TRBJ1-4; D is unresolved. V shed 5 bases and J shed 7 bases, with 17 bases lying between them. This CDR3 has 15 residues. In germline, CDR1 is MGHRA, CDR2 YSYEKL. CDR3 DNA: TGCGCCAGCAGCGGCGGGTTTGAGGGCCTTGAAAAACTGTTTTTT. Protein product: CASSGGFEGLEKLFF.

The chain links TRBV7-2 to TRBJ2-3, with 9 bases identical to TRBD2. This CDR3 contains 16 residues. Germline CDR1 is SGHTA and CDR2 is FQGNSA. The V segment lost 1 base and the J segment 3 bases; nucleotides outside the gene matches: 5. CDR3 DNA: TGTGCCAGCAGCTTAGTGGGTAGCGGGGGAACAGATACGCAGTATTTT. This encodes CASSLVGSGGTDTQYF.

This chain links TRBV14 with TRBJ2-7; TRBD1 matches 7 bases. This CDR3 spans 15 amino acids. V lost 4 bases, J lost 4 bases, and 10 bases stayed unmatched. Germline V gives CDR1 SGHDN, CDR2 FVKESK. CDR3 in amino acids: CASSLFPGTVYEQYF. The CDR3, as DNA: TGTGCCAGCAGCCTTTTTCCCGGGACAGTTTACGAGCAGTACTTC.

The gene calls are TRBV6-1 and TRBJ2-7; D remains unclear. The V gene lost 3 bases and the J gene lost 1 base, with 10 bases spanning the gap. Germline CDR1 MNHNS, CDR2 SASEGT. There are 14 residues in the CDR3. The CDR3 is CASSDGRLSYEQYF. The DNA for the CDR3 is TGTGCCAGCAGTGATGGCAGGCTTTCCTACGAGCAGTACTTC.

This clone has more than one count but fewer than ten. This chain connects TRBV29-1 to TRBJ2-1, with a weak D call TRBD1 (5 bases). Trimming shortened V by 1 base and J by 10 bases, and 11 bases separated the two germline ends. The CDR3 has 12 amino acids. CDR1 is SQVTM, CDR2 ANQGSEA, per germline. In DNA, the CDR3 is TGCAGCGTTGAAGCCCTACAGGCCGAGCAGTTCTTC. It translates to CSVEALQAEQFF.

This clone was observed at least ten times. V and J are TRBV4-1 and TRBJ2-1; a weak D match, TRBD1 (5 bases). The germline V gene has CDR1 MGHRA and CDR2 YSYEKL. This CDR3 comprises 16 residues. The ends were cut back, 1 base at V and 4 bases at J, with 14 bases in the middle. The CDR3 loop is CASSQVSRTRYNEQFF. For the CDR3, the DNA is TGCGCCAGCAGCCAAGTTTCCAGGACAAGATACAATGAGCAGTTCTTC.

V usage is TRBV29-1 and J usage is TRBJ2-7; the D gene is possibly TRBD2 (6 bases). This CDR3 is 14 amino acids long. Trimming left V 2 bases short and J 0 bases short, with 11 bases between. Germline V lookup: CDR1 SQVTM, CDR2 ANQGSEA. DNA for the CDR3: TGCAGCGTTGAATTGGGGGGAGGCTCCTACGAGCAGTACTTC. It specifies CSVELGGGSYEQYF.

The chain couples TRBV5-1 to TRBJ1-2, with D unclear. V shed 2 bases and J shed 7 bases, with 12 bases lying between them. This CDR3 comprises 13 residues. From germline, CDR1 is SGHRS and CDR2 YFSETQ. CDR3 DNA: TGCGCCAGCAGCTTAGTCTCGGCGGCTGGCTACACCTTC. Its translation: CASSLVSAAGYTF.

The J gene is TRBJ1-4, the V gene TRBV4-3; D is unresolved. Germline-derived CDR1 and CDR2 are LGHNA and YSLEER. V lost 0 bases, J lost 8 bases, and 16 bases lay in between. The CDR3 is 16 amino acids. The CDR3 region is CASSQESSRPREKLFF. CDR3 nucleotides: TGCGCCAGCAGCCAAGAATCCTCTCGGCCCAGGGAAAAACTGTTTTTT.

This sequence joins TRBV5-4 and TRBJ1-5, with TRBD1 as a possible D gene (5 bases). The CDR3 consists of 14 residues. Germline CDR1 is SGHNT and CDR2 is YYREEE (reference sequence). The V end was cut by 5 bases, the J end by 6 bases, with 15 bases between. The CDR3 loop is CASRTLRGPQPQHF. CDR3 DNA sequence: TGTGCCAGCAGAACTTTGCGGGGACCTCAGCCCCAGCATTTT. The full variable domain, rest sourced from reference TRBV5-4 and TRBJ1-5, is ETGVTQSPTHLIKTRGQQVTLRCSSQSGHNTVSWYQQALGQGPQFIFQYYREEENGRGNFPPRFSGLQFPNYSSELNVNALELDDSALYLCASRTLRGPQPQHFGDGTRLSIL.

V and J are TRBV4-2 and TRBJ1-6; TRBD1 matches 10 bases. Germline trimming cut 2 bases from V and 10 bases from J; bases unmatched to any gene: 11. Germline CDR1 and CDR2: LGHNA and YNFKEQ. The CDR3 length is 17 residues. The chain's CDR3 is CASSQQPGQGFGSPLHF. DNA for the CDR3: TGTGCCAGCAGCCAACAACCGGGACAGGGGTTTGGCTCACCCCTCCACTTT.

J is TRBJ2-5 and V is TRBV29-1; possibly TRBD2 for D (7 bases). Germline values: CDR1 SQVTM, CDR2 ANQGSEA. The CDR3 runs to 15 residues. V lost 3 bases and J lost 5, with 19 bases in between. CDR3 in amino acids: CSVERRGAEWETQYF. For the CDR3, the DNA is TGCAGCGTTGAGCGACGGGGGGCCGAGTGGGAGACCCAGTACTTC.

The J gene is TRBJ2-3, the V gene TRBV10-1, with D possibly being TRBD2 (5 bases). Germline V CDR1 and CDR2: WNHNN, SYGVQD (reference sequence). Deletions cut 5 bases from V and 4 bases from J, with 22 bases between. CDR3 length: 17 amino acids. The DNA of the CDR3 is TGCGCCAGCAGTCCACGTGCGGTGGGAGACCTCGCAGATACGCAGTATTTT. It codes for CASSPRAVGDLADTQYF.

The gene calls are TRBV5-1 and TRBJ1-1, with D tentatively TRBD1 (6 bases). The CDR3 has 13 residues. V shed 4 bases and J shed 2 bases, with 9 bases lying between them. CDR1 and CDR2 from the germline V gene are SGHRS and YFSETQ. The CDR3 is CASSGQQNTEAFF. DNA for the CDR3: TGCGCCAGCAGCGGACAGCAAAACACTGAAGCTTTCTTT.

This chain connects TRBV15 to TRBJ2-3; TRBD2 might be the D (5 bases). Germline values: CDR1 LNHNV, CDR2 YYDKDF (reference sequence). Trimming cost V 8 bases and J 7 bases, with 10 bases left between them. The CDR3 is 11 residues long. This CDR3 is CATGLGNTQYF. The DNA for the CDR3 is TGTGCCACCGGACTCGGGAATACGCAGTATTTT.

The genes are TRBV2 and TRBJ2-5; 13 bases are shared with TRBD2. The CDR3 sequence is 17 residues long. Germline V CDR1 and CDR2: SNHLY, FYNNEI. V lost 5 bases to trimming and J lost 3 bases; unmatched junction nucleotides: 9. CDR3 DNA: TGTGCCAGCAGTACTCCCCGGACTAGCGGGAGTAAAGAGACCCAGTACTTC. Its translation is CASSTPRTSGSKETQYF.

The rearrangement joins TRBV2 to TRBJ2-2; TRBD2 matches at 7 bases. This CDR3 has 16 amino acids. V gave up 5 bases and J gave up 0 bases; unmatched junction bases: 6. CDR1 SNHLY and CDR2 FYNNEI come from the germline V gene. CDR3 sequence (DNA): TGTGCCAGCAGTTCTATAGGACTAGCGAACACCGGGGAGCTGTTTTTT. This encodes CASSSIGLANTGELFF.

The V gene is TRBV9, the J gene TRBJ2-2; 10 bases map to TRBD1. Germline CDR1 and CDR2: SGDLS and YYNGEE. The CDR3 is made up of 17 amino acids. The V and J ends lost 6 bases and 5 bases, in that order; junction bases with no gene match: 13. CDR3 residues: CASTPSPRTGGTGELFF. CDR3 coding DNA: TGTGCCAGCACTCCCTCCCCGAGGACAGGGGGAACCGGGGAGCTGTTTTTT.